This TCR beta chain was captured in a study of regulatory T cells in long-lasting Graves disease. The time point is: newly diagnosed GD, antithyroid drugs for less than 3 months. After RNA was extracted from PBMCs, the TCR library was made from it. Study-wide points: Persistent disease preferred TRBV28, TRBJ1-2 and TRBJ2-5.

V lost 0 bases and J lost 5, with 5 bases in between. CDR3 length: 13 residues. CDR1 LNHNV and CDR2 YYDKDF come from the germline V gene (reference sequence). This clonotype was observed many times. Its antigen remains unknown. In building TCR beta libraries, iRepertoire HTBI primers were used together with Arm-PCR of CDR3 regions. TCRdb processed the multiplex PCR reads anew with MiXCR; each CDR3 protein has one entry. The sample lists 380,000 or so distinct CDR3 sequences, 15% to 20% occurring once. These data were also reused for a study on T cells in Graves' hyperthyroidism and ophthalmopathy. That source notes: Patients counted as stable if ophthalmopathy did not develop within 18 months. Subjects aged 18 to 65 presented with newly diagnosed hyperthyroidism of less than 2 months' duration.

The chain is built from TRBV15 and TRBJ2-1; D not certain. This clonotype was sampled from a woman between 18 and 30 years old with Graves disease. Source: peripheral blood mononuclear cells (PBMCs), taken at new diagnosis, from a patient treated with antithyroid drugs. The CDR3 coding sequence is TGTGCCACCAGCAGAGAACCCCACAATGAGCAGTTCTTC. It codes for CATSREPHNEQFF.